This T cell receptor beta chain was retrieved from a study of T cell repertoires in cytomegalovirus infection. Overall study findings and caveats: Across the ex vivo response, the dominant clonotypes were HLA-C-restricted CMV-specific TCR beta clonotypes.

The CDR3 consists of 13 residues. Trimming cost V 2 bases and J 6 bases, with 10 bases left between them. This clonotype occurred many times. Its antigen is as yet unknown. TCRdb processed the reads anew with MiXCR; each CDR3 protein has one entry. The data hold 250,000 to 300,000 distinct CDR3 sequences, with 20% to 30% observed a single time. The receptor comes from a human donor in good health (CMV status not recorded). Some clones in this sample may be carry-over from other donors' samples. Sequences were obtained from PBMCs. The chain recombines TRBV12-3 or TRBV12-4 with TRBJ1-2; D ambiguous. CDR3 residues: CASSLRQFHGYTF. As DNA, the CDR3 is TGTGCCAGCAGTTTACGTCAGTTCCATGGCTACACCTTC.